A selection of T cell receptor beta chains follows, all from one sample in a study of blood T cell repertoires in COVID-19. Data came from immunoSEQ multiplex PCR; TCRdb stores just in-frame clones and leaves some out. Of 130,000 or so clones in the sample, 70% to 85% are singletons; the top ten hold about 18%. Sequencing used peripheral blood. These receptors came from a woman of 80 years or more with acute or convalescent COVID-19. The CDR3 runs from the conserved cysteine through the conserved F or W. D genes are given only for firm matches. Size is stated for part of the rows, as once, few or many counts, or as a class when the clone is expanded.

D gene | clone size | J gene | V gene | CDR3 protein | CDR3 DNA
. | . | TRBJ2-7 | TRBV6-5 | CASASAGQTREQYF | TGTGCCAGCGCCTCGGCAGGGCAGACAAGAGAGCAGTACTTC
. | . | TRBJ1-1 | TRBV21-1 | CASSLRGIEGSRGTEAFF | TGTGCCAGCAGCCTTAGGGGGATAGAGGGCTCGAGGGGTACTGAAGCTTTCTTT
. | once | TRBJ1-2 | TRBV7-8 | CASSPSTGVGGYTF | TGTGCCAGCAGCCCTTCGACCGGAGTTGGTGGCTACACCTTC
. | . | TRBJ2-3 | TRBV4-3 | CASSQAPGDGGTDTQYF | TGCGCCAGCAGCCAAGCCCCGGGGGACGGGGGCACAGATACGCAGTATTTT
. | . | TRBJ2-2 | TRBV5-1 | CASSLWYRNTGELFF | TGCGCCAGCAGCTTGTGGTACAGGAACACCGGGGAGCTGTTTTTT
. | . | TRBJ2-5 | TRBV9 | CASSVGGRETQYF | TGTGCCAGCAGCGTAGGGGGCCGGGAGACCCAGTACTTC
TRBD2 | . | TRBJ2-5 | TRBV5-1 | CASSQDGGIQETQYF | TGCGCCAGCAGCCAGGACGGGGGGATCCAAGAGACCCAGTACTTC
. | few | TRBJ1-6 | TRBV10-3 | CAISQGQTSPLHF | TGTGCCATCAGTCAGGGGCAAACTTCACCCCTCCACTTT
. | . | TRBJ2-2 | TRBV7-9 | CASSHPLTAPNTGELFF | TGTGCCAGCAGCCACCCCCTAACAGCCCCGAACACCGGGGAGCTGTTTTTT
. | few | TRBJ1-5 | TRBV12-5 | CASAGGGTQPQHF | TGTGCTAGTGCCGGCGGGGGCACCCAGCCCCAGCATTTT
. | . | TRBJ1-5 | TRBV18 | CASSPQGPRGPQHF | TGTGCCAGCTCACCACAGGGGCCCCGAGGGCCCCAGCATTTT
TRBD1 | . | TRBJ2-7 | TRBV3-1/TRBV3-2 | CASSQDRDRTHEQYF | TGTGCCAGCAGCCAAGATAGGGACAGGACCCACGAGCAGTACTTC
TRBD2 | . | TRBJ2-1 | TRBV25-1 | CASSEASGRPLEQFF | TGTGCCAGCAGTGAAGCTAGCGGGAGGCCCCTTGAGCAGTTCTTC
TRBD1 | . | TRBJ1-5 | TRBV5-1 | CASSLAEGQADFRSNQPQHF | TGCGCCAGCAGCTTGGCCGAGGGACAGGCGGATTTCAGGAGCAATCAGCCCCAGCATTTT
. | . | TRBJ2-1 | TRBV19 | CASTRRVDSYNEQFF | TGTGCCAGTACGAGACGGGTGGACTCCTACAATGAGCAGTTCTTC
. | . | TRBJ2-6 | TRBV21-1 | CASSHSGTSGWSGANVLTF | TGTGCCAGCAGCCACAGCGGGACTAGCGGGTGGTCTGGGGCCAACGTCCTGACTTTC
. | few | TRBJ2-5 | TRBV9 | CASSPQSQETQYF | TGTGCCAGCAGCCCCCAGTCCCAAGAGACCCAGTACTTC
. | . | TRBJ1-1 | TRBV4-3 | CASSQRSYQGNTEAFF | TGCGCCAGCAGCCAACGGTCGTACCAGGGAAACACTGAAGCTTTCTTT
TRBD1 | once | TRBJ2-5 | TRBV6-5 | CASSYWGQGEETQYF | TGTGCCAGCAGTTACTGGGGACAGGGAGAAGAGACCCAGTACTTC
. | . | TRBJ2-1 | TRBV7-6 | CASSSRSGPSYNEQFF | TGTGCCAGCAGCTCCCGTAGCGGCCCATCCTACAATGAGCAGTTCTTC
. | . | TRBJ2-1 | TRBV5-1 | CASSLEPGSSYNEQFF | TGCGCCAGCAGCTTGGAGCCGGGGAGCTCCTACAATGAGCAGTTCTTC
. | . | TRBJ1-2 | TRBV5-6 | CASSPTGGNGYTF | TGTGCCAGCAGCCCCACCGGGGGGAATGGCTACACCTTC
. | . | TRBJ2-5 | TRBV7-9 | CASSLLAETQYF | TGTGCCAGCAGCTTACTTGCGGAGACCCAGTACTTC
TRBD1 | once | TRBJ1-1 | TRBV7-9 | CASSHPPGTGGWNTEAFF | TGTGCCAGCAGCCACCCCCCCGGGACAGGGGGTTGGAACACTGAAGCTTTCTTT
TRBD2 | once | TRBJ2-2 | TRBV30 | CAWSGTSGGTGELFF | TGTGCCTGGAGTGGGACTAGCGGGGGCACCGGGGAGCTGTTTTTT
. | . | TRBJ2-1 | TRBV11-3 | CASSLGGEDYNEQFF | TGTGCCAGCAGCTTAGGGGGGGAGGACTACAATGAGCAGTTCTTC
TRBD2 | . | TRBJ2-3 | TRBV7-2 | CASNRDGGADTQYF | TGTGCCAGCAACCGGGACGGGGGGGCAGATACGCAGTATTTT
TRBD1 | . | TRBJ2-5 | TRBV29-1 | CSVGVGDRRGKETQYF | TGCAGCGTTGGGGTAGGGGACAGGAGAGGAAAAGAGACCCAGTACTTC
. | . | TRBJ2-7 | TRBV6-1 | CASSEVSGGSSYEQYF | TGTGCCAGCAGTGAAGTATCCGGCGGAAGCTCCTACGAGCAGTACTTC
TRBD1 | . | TRBJ1-3 | TRBV29-1 | CSVEDLGQGSGNTIYF | TGCAGCGTTGAAGATCTTGGACAGGGCTCTGGAAACACCATATATTTT
TRBD1 | . | TRBJ2-5 | TRBV14 | CASSGITGTGAQETQYF | TGTGCCAGCAGCGGGATTACCGGGACAGGGGCCCAAGAGACCCAGTACTTC